Listed below are T cell receptor beta chains from one sample, sequenced in a study of blood T cell repertoires in COVID-19. The repertoire was sequenced with immunoSEQ multiplex PCR; TCRdb's copy has only in-frame clones and lacks some. The sample gives a few hundred thousand clones, 84% of which show up once; roughly 3.6% is in the top ten. Material: PBMCs or T cells enriched from blood (not recorded which). These receptors were obtained from a man aged 45-60 years who had recovered from COVID-19. Each CDR3 is given with its conserved first and last residue. The D gene is left open where the match is weak. Some rows mark clone size as missing; the rest say once, few, many or name a class of expanded clone.

j_gene: TRBJ2-3
abundance: .
d_gene: TRBD1
v_gene: TRBV11-2
CDR3nt: TGTGCCAGCAGCTTAGTAGCGGACAGGGTTACAGATACGCAGTATTTT
CDR3aa: CASSLVADRVTDTQYF

j_gene: TRBJ2-1
abundance: few
d_gene: TRBD1
v_gene: TRBV5-8
CDR3nt: TGTGCCAGCAGCTTTTGGGACAGGGTCCACAATGAGCAGTTCTTC
CDR3aa: CASSFWDRVHNEQFF

j_gene: TRBJ2-1
abundance: .
d_gene: .
v_gene: TRBV3-1/TRBV3-2
CDR3nt: TGTGCCAGCAGCCCTCCAGCCTCCTACAGTGAGCAGTTCTTC
CDR3aa: CASSPPASYSEQFF

j_gene: TRBJ2-7
abundance: .
d_gene: TRBD2
v_gene: TRBV6-2/TRBV6-3
CDR3nt: TGTGCCAGCAGTTTCCTAGCGGGAGCGAACTACGAGCAGTACTTC
CDR3aa: CASSFLAGANYEQYF

j_gene: TRBJ2-2
abundance: .
d_gene: .
v_gene: TRBV18
CDR3nt: TGTGCCAGCTCACCCCTGACACTTAACACCGGGGAGCTGTTTTTT
CDR3aa: CASSPLTLNTGELFF

j_gene: TRBJ2-3
abundance: .
d_gene: TRBD1
v_gene: TRBV7-9
CDR3nt: TGTGCCAGCAGCCGCTACTCGGACAGGGGGCATGCAGATACGCAGTATTTT
CDR3aa: CASSRYSDRGHADTQYF

j_gene: TRBJ1-3
abundance: .
d_gene: TRBD1
v_gene: TRBV15
CDR3nt: TGTGCCACCAGCAGATACAGGGGGCCTGGAAACACCATATATTTT
CDR3aa: CATSRYRGPGNTIYF

j_gene: TRBJ2-3
abundance: .
d_gene: .
v_gene: TRBV6-4
CDR3nt: TGTGCCAGCAGTGACGGGCGGGCTTCTAGCACAGATACGCAGTATTTT
CDR3aa: CASSDGRASSTDTQYF

j_gene: TRBJ1-2
abundance: few
d_gene: TRBD1
v_gene: TRBV6-5
CDR3nt: TGTGCCAGCACACCTCCGGACAGGGTTACCACCTTC
CDR3aa: CASTPPDRVTTF

j_gene: TRBJ1-6
abundance: .
d_gene: TRBD1
v_gene: TRBV25-1
CDR3nt: TGTGCCAGCAGTGACCGAGGACAGGGATATTCACCCCTCCACTTT
CDR3aa: CASSDRGQGYSPLHF

j_gene: TRBJ1-2
abundance: few
d_gene: TRBD1
v_gene: TRBV30
CDR3nt: TGTGCCTGGAGTGTAGCCTCGACAGGGGTGGGAGGCTACACCTTC
CDR3aa: CAWSVASTGVGGYTF

j_gene: TRBJ2-3
abundance: .
d_gene: .
v_gene: TRBV23-1
CDR3nt: TGCGCCAGCAGGAGTGATACGCAGTATTTT
CDR3aa: CASRSDTQYF

j_gene: TRBJ2-7
abundance: .
d_gene: TRBD1
v_gene: TRBV6-5
CDR3nt: TGTGCCAGCAATACAGGGGGCCACGAGCAGTACTTC
CDR3aa: CASNTGGHEQYF

j_gene: TRBJ2-7
abundance: few
d_gene: TRBD1
v_gene: TRBV28
CDR3nt: TGTGCCAGCAGTTTATCACAGGGGGCCTACGAGCAGTACTTC
CDR3aa: CASSLSQGAYEQYF

j_gene: TRBJ1-4
abundance: .
d_gene: .
v_gene: TRBV9
CDR3nt: TGTGCCAGCAGCTCCACCAACAGGGCAGCTAATGAAAAACTGTTTTTT
CDR3aa: CASSSTNRAANEKLFF

j_gene: TRBJ1-1
abundance: .
d_gene: .
v_gene: TRBV4-3
CDR3nt: TGCGCCAGCAGCCAAGCTCACGGGAACACTGAAGCTTTCTTT
CDR3aa: CASSQAHGNTEAFF

j_gene: TRBJ2-2
abundance: once
d_gene: .
v_gene: TRBV28
CDR3nt: TGTGCCAGCAGTTTTCGGGATTGGGGGGCAGGGGGAAGTTTTAGCACCGGGGAGCTGTTTTTT
CDR3aa: CASSFRDWGAGGSFSTGELFF

j_gene: TRBJ2-5
abundance: .
d_gene: TRBD2
v_gene: TRBV7-8
CDR3nt: TGTGCCAGCAGCTGGGCGGGGGAAAACCAAGAGACCCAGTACTTC
CDR3aa: CASSWAGENQETQYF

j_gene: TRBJ1-6
abundance: .
d_gene: TRBD1
v_gene: TRBV10-2
CDR3nt: TGCGCCAGCACGGGGCAGGGGGGTAGTTCACCCCTCCACTTT
CDR3aa: CASTGQGGSSPLHF

j_gene: TRBJ1-1
abundance: .
d_gene: .
v_gene: TRBV30
CDR3nt: TGTGCCTGGAATGGAGCGAGGGACACTGAAGCTTTCTTT
CDR3aa: CAWNGARDTEAFF

j_gene: TRBJ1-2
abundance: .
d_gene: .
v_gene: TRBV3-1/TRBV3-2
CDR3nt: TGTGCCAGCAGCCCGCCGCCAGGGGCTTATGGCTACACCTTC
CDR3aa: CASSPPPGAYGYTF

j_gene: TRBJ2-7
abundance: .
d_gene: .
v_gene: TRBV11-2
CDR3nt: TGTGCCATCTCGGCAGGGATAAACTACGAGCAGTACTTC
CDR3aa: CAISAGINYEQYF

j_gene: TRBJ2-3
abundance: .
d_gene: TRBD2
v_gene: TRBV9
CDR3nt: TGTGCCAGCAGCGTAGGAGCGGGAGGGCCAATGGGCACAGATACGCAGTATTTT
CDR3aa: CASSVGAGGPMGTDTQYF

j_gene: TRBJ2-5
abundance: .
d_gene: .
v_gene: TRBV7-9
CDR3nt: TGTGCCAGCAGACCTGGCTCAAACCAAGAGACCCAGTACTTC
CDR3aa: CASRPGSNQETQYF

j_gene: TRBJ2-7
abundance: .
d_gene: .
v_gene: TRBV11-2
CDR3nt: TGTGCCAGCAGCTCATCCGGGGGGCAGTACTTC
CDR3aa: CASSSSGGQYF

j_gene: TRBJ1-2
abundance: .
d_gene: TRBD1
v_gene: TRBV6-5
CDR3nt: TGTGCCAGCAGCCCGGGACAGGGATTGATTCATGGCTACACCTTC
CDR3aa: CASSPGQGLIHGYTF

j_gene: TRBJ1-6
abundance: few
d_gene: .
v_gene: TRBV19
CDR3nt: TGTGCCAGTAGTATTGGAAAGGCGGTAAATAATTCACCCCTCCACTTT
CDR3aa: CASSIGKAVNNSPLHF

j_gene: TRBJ1-1
abundance: .
d_gene: .
v_gene: TRBV5-1
CDR3nt: TGCGCCAGCAGCTTGGACCGGGGGAACACTGAAGCTTTCTTT
CDR3aa: CASSLDRGNTEAFF

j_gene: TRBJ1-2
abundance: .
d_gene: .
v_gene: TRBV24-1
CDR3nt: TGTGCCACCAGCCTTGGGGAGAGTTTCTATGGCTACACCTTC
CDR3aa: CATSLGESFYGYTF

j_gene: TRBJ1-2
abundance: .
d_gene: .
v_gene: TRBV10-3
CDR3nt: TGTGCCATCAGCTCAGGGTCCGACTATGGCTACACCTTC
CDR3aa: CAISSGSDYGYTF